A single sample gave rise to the 7 T cell receptor beta chains below, sequenced in a study of early stage breast cancer tumors. Data came from immunoSEQ multiplex PCR; TCRdb stores just in-frame clones and leaves some out. The top ten clones hold under 2% of a sample with more than 15,000 clones, around 88% of them seen once. The sample taken for sequencing was blood. These receptors were taken from a person aged 65 to 85 with breast cancer.

V is TRBV4-2 and J is TRBJ2-7, with TRBD1 matching over 9 bases. Germline trimming cut 0 bases from V and 6 bases from J; bases unmatched to any gene: 18. The CDR3 runs to 19 residues. Germline assignment: CDR1 LGHNA and CDR2 YNFKEQ. DNA of the CDR3: TGTGCCAGCAGCCAAGATGCCCCGGGGACAGGGAGGAGGATTGGCGAGCAGTACTTC. Its translation is CASSQDAPGTGRRIGEQYF.

The rearrangement uses TRBV6-5 and TRBJ2-1, with D tentatively TRBD2 (5 bases). V dropped 6 bases and J dropped 2 bases, with 14 bases sitting between them. The germline V gene has CDR1 MNHEY and CDR2 SVGAGI. The length of the CDR3 is 15 residues. This CDR3 reads CASSLLDMPYNEQFF. The CDR3 nucleotides read TGTGCCAGCAGCCTACTAGACATGCCCTACAATGAGCAGTTCTTC.

The rearrangement links TRBV5-4 to TRBJ1-1; the D gene is possibly TRBD1 (5 bases). V was shortened by 3 bases and J by 5 bases, with 17 bases between the two germline ends. Germline CDR1 is SGHNT and CDR2 is YYREEE (reference sequence). The CDR3 runs to 15 residues. Written as DNA, the CDR3 is TGTGCCAGCAGCTCGGCCCGGGGGACTGAGACTGAAGCTTTCTTT. It translates to CASSSARGTETEAFF.

This clone was counted once. The chain recombines TRBV7-9 with TRBJ2-3, with no clear D. CDR1 is SEHNR, CDR2 FQNEAQ, per germline (reference sequence). The length of the CDR3 is 11 residues. V shed 10 bases and J shed 0 bases, with 5 bases lying between them. CDR3 DNA: TGTGCCATCACTAGCACAGATACGCAGTATTTT. Its translation is CAITSTDTQYF.

This clone was counted between two and nine times. The rearrangement links TRBV7-3 to TRBJ1-1, with 9 positions matching TRBD1. There are 13 residues in the CDR3. Germline CDR1 SGHTA, CDR2 FQGTGA. J lost 10 bases, V lost 5 bases, and 8 bases had no gene match. Here the CDR3 reads CASSPSPDRGAFF. In DNA, the CDR3 is TGTGCCAGCAGCCCGAGCCCGGACAGGGGAGCTTTCTTT. Combining the CDR3 with reference TRBV7-3 and TRBJ1-1 gives the whole variable domain GAGVSQTPSNKVTEKGKYVELRCDPISGHTALYWYRQSLGQGPEFLIYFQGTGAADDSGLPNDRFFAVRPEGSVSTLKIQRTERGDSAVYLCASSPSPDRGAFFGQGTRLTVV.

The CDR3 coding sequence is TGCGCCAGCAGCCGTCCCGGGGGGGCAGATACGCAGTATTTT. Translating it yields CASSRPGGADTQYF. V and J are TRBV5-1 and TRBJ2-3, with TRBD2 matching over 8 bases. The CDR3 runs 14 residues. The V gene end was trimmed by 4 bases and the J gene end by 4 bases; junction bases not matched to a gene: 5. Germline V gene sequence: CDR1 SGHRS, CDR2 YFSETQ.

This sequence joins TRBV12-2 and TRBJ2-1; the DNA was not used to check the table's D call, TRBD2. TRBV12-2 is designated a pseudogene. The CDR3 sequence is 13 residues long. The CDR3 sequence: CALPGGVDNEQFF. For the CDR3, the DNA is TGTGCACTCCCCGGGGGGGTAGACAATGAGCAGTTCTTC.